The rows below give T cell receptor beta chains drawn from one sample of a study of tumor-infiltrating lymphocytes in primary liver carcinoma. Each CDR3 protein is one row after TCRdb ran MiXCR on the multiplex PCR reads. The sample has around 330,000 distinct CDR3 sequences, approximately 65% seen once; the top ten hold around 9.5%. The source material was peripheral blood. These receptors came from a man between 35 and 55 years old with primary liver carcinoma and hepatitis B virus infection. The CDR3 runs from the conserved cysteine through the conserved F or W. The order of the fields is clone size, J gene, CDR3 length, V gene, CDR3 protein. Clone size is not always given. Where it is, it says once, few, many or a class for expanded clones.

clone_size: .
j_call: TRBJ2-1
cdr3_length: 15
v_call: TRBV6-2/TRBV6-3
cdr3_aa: CASRYGGLSYNEQFF

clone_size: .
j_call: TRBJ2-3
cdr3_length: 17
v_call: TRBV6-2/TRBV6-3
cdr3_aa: CASSYGLAGVGSDTQYF

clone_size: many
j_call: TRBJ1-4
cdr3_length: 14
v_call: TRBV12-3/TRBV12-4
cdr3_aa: CASGTGTGDEKLFF

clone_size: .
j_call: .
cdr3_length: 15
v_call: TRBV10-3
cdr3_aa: CAISPGQGFNRPQYF

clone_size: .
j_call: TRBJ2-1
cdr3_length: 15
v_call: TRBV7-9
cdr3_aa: CASSPRDRGYNEQFF

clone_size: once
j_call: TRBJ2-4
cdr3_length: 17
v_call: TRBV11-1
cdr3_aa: CASSFPWTRGTKNIQYF

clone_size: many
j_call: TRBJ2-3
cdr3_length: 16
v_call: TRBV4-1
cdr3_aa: CASSQGVAGGTDTQYF

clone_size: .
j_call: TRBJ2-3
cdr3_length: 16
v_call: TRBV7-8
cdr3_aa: CASSSTEGVSTDTQYF

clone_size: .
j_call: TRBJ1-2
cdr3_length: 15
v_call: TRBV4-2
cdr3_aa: CASSQDRRADYVYTF

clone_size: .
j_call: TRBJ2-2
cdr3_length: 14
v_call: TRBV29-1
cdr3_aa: CSVVGQGFFGELFF

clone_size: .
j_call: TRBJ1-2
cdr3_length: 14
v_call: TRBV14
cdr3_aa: CASSPSTGGSGYTF

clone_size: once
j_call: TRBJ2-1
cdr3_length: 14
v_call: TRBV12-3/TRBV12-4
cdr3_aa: CASMLAGGSCEQFF

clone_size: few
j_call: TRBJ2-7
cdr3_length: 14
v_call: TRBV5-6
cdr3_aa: CASSFWTAPYEQYF

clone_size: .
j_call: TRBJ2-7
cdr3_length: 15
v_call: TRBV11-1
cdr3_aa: CAISLTGSGEYGLYF

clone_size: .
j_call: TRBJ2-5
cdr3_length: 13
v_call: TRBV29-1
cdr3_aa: CNVDGGSQEIQYF

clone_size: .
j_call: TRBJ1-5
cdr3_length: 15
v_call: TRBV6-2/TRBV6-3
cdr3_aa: CASSYAGEDNQPQHF

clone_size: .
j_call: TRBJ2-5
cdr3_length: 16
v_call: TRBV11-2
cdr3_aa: CASSTFPRLDGETQYF

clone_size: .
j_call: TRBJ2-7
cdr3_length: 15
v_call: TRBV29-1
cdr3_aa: CSVKDAGQGAAEQYF